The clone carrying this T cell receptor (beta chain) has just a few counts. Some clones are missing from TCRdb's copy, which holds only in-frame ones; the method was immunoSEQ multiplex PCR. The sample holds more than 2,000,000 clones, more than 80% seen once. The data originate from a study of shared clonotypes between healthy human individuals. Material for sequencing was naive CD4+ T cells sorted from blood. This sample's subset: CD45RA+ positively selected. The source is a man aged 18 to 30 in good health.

The CDR3 sequence is CSPKAGVGYTF. The CDR3 bases are TGCTCCCCAAAGGCAGGGGTCGGCTACACCTTC. The J gene is TRBJ1-2, the V gene TRBV20-1; tentative D call: TRBD1 (6 bases). The germline gives CDR1 DFQATT, CDR2 SNEGSKA (reference sequence). The CDR3 has 11 residues.